This is a list of T cell receptor beta chains from one sample in a study of CD8 T cells in Susac syndrome. TCRdb used MiXCR to reprocess the immunoSEQ multiplex PCR reads, holding one entry per CDR3 protein. The repertoire holds 100,000 or so distinct CDR3 sequences, with roughly 92% as singletons. Input material: CD8+ T cells from PBMCs. These receptors were collected from a human donor in good health. Each CDR3 is given with its conserved first and last residue. Each record gives: V gene, J gene, clone size, D gene, CDR3 protein, CDR3 DNA. D genes are given only for firm matches. Size values are once, few and many counts, or a class for expanded clones, and some rows have none.

v_gene: TRBV12-3/TRBV12-4
j_gene: TRBJ1-1
abundance: NA
d_gene: NA
CDR3aa: CASSLSDLNTEAFF
CDR3nt: TGTGCCAGCAGTTTAAGTGACCTGAACACTGAAGCTTTCTTT

v_gene: TRBV20-1
j_gene: TRBJ2-7
abundance: NA
d_gene: NA
CDR3aa: CSASSLSADEQYF
CDR3nt: TGCAGTGCTAGTTCCCTGAGCGCCGACGAGCAGTACTTC

v_gene: TRBV20-1
j_gene: TRBJ2-1
abundance: NA
d_gene: TRBD2
CDR3aa: CSAGGTSGYNEQFF
CDR3nt: TGCAGTGCTGGGGGGACTAGCGGTTACAATGAGCAGTTCTTC

v_gene: TRBV18
j_gene: TRBJ1-5
abundance: NA
d_gene: NA
CDR3aa: CASSPTRRDQPQHF
CDR3nt: TGTGCCAGCTCTCCGACTAGGCGTGATCAGCCCCAGCATTTT

v_gene: TRBV7-2
j_gene: TRBJ1-1
abundance: NA
d_gene: NA
CDR3aa: CASSSTGRRLMAFF
CDR3nt: TGTGCCAGCAGCTCCACAGGACGACGGCTCATGGCTTTCTTT

v_gene: TRBV2
j_gene: TRBJ2-3
abundance: NA
d_gene: NA
CDR3aa: CASSEARVGWTDTQYF
CDR3nt: TGTGCCAGCAGTGAAGCGCGGGTGGGGTGGACAGATACGCAGTATTTT

v_gene: TRBV7-8
j_gene: TRBJ1-5
abundance: NA
d_gene: TRBD1
CDR3aa: CASSLSRTTGSGNQPQHF
CDR3nt: TGTGCCAGCAGCTTATCCCGTACGACAGGGAGCGGCAATCAGCCCCAGCATTTT

v_gene: TRBV7-8
j_gene: TRBJ2-1
abundance: NA
d_gene: NA
CDR3aa: CASSSDSGAEQFF
CDR3nt: TGTGCCAGCAGCTCGGACAGTGGGGCAGAGCAGTTCTTC

v_gene: TRBV7-6
j_gene: TRBJ2-7
abundance: NA
d_gene: TRBD2
CDR3aa: CASSPIAGEVGEQYF
CDR3nt: TGTGCCAGCAGCCCCATAGCGGGAGAGGTCGGCGAGCAGTACTTC

v_gene: TRBV10-2
j_gene: TRBJ2-1
abundance: NA
d_gene: TRBD2
CDR3aa: CASRSTSGGGNEQFF
CDR3nt: TGCGCCAGCAGGTCGACTAGCGGCGGGGGGAATGAGCAGTTCTTC

v_gene: TRBV7-3
j_gene: TRBJ1-1
abundance: NA
d_gene: NA
CDR3aa: CASSQLSNTEAFF
CDR3nt: TGTGCCAGCAGCCAACTCTCCAACACTGAAGCTTTCTTT

v_gene: TRBV6-2/TRBV6-3
j_gene: TRBJ1-2
abundance: NA
d_gene: TRBD1
CDR3aa: CASSYSTGAGGYTF
CDR3nt: TGTGCCAGCAGTTACTCGACAGGGGCTGGAGGCTACACCTTC

v_gene: TRBV9
j_gene: TRBJ1-1
abundance: NA
d_gene: NA
CDR3aa: CASSPSSGGNTEAFF
CDR3nt: TGTGCCAGCAGCCCCTCTTCCGGGGGGAACACTGAAGCTTTCTTT

v_gene: TRBV12-5
j_gene: TRBJ2-7
abundance: few
d_gene: NA
CDR3aa: CASALGPRSYEQYF
CDR3nt: TGTGCTAGTGCCCTTGGACCCCGCTCCTACGAGCAGTACTTC

v_gene: TRBV30
j_gene: TRBJ2-1
abundance: NA
d_gene: TRBD2
CDR3aa: CAGRPSGGSRSYNEQFF
CDR3nt: TGTGCCGGGAGGCCCTCCGGCGGGAGTCGATCCTACAATGAGCAGTTCTTC

v_gene: TRBV7-7
j_gene: TRBJ1-5
abundance: NA
d_gene: NA
CDR3aa: CASSTGYNQPQHF
CDR3nt: TGTGCTAGCAGCACGGGATACAATCAGCCCCAGCATTTT

v_gene: TRBV3-1
j_gene: TRBJ2-7
abundance: NA
d_gene: NA
CDR3aa: CASSQALSSYEQYF
CDR3nt: TGTGCCAGCAGCCAAGCCCTAAGCTCCTACGAGCAGTACTTC